Here is one T cell receptor beta chain with its context. The target antigen is unknown. CDR1 is MNHEY, CDR2 SMNVEV, per germline (reference sequence). The CDR3 totals 11 residues. Trimming shortened V by 5 bases and J by 5 bases, and 6 bases separated the two germline ends. Study-wide results and limits: The TCR gene usage of tumor memory CD4+ T cells clustered together with blood and lymph node memory CD4+ cells and with lymph node naive CD4+ cells. Larger-cohort validation covered only one TCR beta V-J rearrangement.

Constant-region reverse primers amplified full-length variable regions, followed by semi-nested Nested Universal Primer A PCR. TCRdb redid the calling of the 5' RACE reads with MiXCR, one entry per CDR3 protein. This sample carries about 43,000 distinct CDR3 sequences, 29% of them seen once, and the ten largest clones take 3.5% to 4%. The sample comprised memory CD4+ T cells sorted from a lymph node. Subset specified: memory CD4+ T cells, CD4+CD45RO+CD25-. The chain employs TRBV27 and TRBJ2-5, with D unresolved. This receptor was taken from a female donor with breast cancer. This chain's CDR3 is CASSVGETQYF. The DNA of the CDR3 is TGTGCCAGCAGTGTCGGGGAGACCCAGTACTTC.